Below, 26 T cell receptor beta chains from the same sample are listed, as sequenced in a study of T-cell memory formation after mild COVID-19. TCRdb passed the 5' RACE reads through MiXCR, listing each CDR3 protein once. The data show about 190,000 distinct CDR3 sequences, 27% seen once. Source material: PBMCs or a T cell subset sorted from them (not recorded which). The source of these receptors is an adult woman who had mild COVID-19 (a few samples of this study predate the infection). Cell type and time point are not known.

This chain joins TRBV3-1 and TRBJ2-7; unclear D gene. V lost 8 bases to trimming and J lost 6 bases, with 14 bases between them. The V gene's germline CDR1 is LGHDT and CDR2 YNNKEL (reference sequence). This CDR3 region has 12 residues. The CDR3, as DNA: TGTGCCAGCTCAGTCGCGGCGCTCGAGCAGTACTTC. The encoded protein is CASSVAALEQYF.

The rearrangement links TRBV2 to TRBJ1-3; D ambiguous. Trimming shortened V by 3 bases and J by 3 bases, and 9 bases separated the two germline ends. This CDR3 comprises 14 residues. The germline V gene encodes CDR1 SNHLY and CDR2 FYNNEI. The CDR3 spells CASSDSGFGNTIYF. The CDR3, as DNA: TGTGCCAGCAGTGATTCCGGTTTTGGAAACACCATATATTTT. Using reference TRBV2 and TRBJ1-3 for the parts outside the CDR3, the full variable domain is EPEVTQTPSHQVTQMGQEVILRCVPISNHLYFYWYRQILGQKVEFLVSFYNNEISEKSEIFDDQFSVERPDGSNFTLKIRSTKLEDSAMYFCASSDSGFGNTIYFGEGSWLTVV.

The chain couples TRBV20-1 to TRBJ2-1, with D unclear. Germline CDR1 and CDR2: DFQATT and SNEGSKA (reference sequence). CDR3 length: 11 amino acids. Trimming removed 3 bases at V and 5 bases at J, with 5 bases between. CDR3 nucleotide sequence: TGCAGTGCTAGCGGTCACAATGAGCAGTTCTTC. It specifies CSASGHNEQFF.

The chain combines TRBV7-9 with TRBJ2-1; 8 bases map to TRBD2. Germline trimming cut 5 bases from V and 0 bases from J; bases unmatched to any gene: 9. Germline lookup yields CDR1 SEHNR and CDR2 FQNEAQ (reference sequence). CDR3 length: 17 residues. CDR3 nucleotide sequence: TGTGCCAGCAGCGACATAGCGGGACTGAGCTCCTACAATGAGCAGTTCTTC. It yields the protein CASSDIAGLSSYNEQFF. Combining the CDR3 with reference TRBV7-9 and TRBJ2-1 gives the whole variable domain DTGVSQNPRHKITKRGQNVTFRCDPISEHNRLYWYRQTLGQGPEFLTYFQNEAQLEKSRLLSDRFSAERPKGSFSTLEIQRTEQGDSAMYLCASSDIAGLSSYNEQFFGPGTRLTVL.

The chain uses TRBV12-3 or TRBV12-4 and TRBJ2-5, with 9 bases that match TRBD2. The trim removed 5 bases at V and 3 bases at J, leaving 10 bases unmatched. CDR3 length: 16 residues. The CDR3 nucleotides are TGTGCCAGCAGTCCTACCCCCCGACTAGCGGAAGAGACCCAGTACTTC. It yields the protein CASSPTPRLAEETQYF.

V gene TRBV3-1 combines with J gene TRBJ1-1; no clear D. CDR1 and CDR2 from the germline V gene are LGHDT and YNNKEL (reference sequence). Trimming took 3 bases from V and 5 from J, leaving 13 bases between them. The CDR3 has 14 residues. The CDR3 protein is CASSHLSTKTEAFF. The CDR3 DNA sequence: TGTGCCAGCAGCCACTTGAGCACAAAAACTGAAGCTTTCTTT.

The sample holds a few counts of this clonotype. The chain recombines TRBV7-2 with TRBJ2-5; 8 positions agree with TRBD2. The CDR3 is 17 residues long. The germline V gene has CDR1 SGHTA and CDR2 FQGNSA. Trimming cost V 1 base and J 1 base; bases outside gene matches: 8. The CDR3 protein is CASSLGSRGASQETQYF. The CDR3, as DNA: TGTGCCAGCAGCTTAGGATCGCGGGGGGCCTCCCAAGAGACCCAGTACTTC. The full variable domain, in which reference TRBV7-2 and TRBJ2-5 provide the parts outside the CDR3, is GAGVSQSPSNKVTEKGKDVELRCDPISGHTALYWYRQSLGQGLEFLIYFQGNSAPDKSGLPSDRFSAERTGGSVSTLTIQRTQQEDSAVYLCASSLGSRGASQETQYFGPGTRLLVL.

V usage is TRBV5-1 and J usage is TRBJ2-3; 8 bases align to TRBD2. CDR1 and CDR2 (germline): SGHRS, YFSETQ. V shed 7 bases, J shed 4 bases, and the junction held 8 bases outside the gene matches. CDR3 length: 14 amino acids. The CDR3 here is CASSTRLASDTQYF. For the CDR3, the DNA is TGCGCCAGCTCCACAAGACTAGCGTCAGATACGCAGTATTTT.

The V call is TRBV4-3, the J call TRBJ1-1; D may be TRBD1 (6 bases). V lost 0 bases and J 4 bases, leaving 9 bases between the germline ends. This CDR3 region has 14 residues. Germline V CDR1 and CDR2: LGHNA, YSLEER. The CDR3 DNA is TGCGCCAGCAGCCAAGAAGAACAGGGCACTGAAGCTTTCTTT. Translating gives CASSQEEQGTEAFF.

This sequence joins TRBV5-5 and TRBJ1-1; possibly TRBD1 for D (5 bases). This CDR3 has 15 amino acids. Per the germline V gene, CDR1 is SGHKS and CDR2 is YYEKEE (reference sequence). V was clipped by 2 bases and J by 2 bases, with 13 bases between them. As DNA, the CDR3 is TGTGCCAGCAGCTTACAACAGACAGTTAACACTGAAGCTTTCTTT. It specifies CASSLQQTVNTEAFF.

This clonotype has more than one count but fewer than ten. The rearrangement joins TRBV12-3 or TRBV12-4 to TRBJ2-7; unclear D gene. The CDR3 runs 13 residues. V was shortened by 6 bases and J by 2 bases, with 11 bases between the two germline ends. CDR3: CASSRDGPYEQYF. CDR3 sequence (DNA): TGTGCCAGCAGCCGAGACGGTCCCTACGAGCAGTACTTC.

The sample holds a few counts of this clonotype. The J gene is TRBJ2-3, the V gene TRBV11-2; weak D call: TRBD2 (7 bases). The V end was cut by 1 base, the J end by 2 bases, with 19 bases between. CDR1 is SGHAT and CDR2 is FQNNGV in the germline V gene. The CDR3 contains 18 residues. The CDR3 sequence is CASSLVAAGAGATDTQYF. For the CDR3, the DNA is TGTGCCAGCAGCTTAGTCGCCGCGGGGGCGGGAGCCACAGATACGCAGTATTTT.

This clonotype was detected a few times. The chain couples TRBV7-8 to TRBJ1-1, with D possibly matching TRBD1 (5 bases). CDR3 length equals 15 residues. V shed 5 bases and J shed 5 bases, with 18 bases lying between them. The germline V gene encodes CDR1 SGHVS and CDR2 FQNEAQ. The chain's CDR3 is CASSPQRGWRTEAFF. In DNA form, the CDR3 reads TGTGCCAGCAGCCCCCAACGGGGGTGGAGGACTGAAGCTTTCTTT.

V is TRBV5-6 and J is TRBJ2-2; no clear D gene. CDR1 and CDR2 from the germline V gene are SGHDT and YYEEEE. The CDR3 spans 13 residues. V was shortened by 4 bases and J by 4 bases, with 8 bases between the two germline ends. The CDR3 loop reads CASSPTSTGELFF. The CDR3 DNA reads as TGTGCCAGCAGCCCTACGAGCACCGGGGAGCTGTTTTTT.

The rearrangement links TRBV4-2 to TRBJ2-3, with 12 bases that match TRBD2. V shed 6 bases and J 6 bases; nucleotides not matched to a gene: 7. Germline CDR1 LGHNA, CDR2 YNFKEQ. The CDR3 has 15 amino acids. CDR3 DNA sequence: TGTGCCAGCAGTGCACTAGCGGGAGGCTCGGATACGCAGTATTTT. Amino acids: CASSALAGGSDTQYF.

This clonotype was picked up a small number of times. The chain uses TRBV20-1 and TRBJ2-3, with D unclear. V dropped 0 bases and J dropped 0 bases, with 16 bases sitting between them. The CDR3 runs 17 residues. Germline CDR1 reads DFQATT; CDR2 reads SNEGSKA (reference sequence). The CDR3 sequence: CSAREPLALPSTDTQYF. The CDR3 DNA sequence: TGCAGTGCTAGAGAGCCCTTAGCCCTCCCTAGCACAGATACGCAGTATTTT.

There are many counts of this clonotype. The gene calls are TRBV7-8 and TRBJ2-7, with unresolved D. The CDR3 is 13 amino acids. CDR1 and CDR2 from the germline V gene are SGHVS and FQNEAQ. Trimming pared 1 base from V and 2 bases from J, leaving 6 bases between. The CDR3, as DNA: TGTGCCAGCAGCTTAGAGCGAACCTACGAGCAGTACTTC. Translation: CASSLERTYEQYF.

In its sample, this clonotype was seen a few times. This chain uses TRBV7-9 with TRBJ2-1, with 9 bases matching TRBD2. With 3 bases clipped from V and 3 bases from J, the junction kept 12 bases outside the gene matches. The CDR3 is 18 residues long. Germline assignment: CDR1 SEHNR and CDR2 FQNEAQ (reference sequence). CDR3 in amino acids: CASSFGALAGPGYNEQFF. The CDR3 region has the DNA TGTGCCAGCAGCTTCGGGGCCCTAGCGGGGCCTGGCTACAATGAGCAGTTCTTC.

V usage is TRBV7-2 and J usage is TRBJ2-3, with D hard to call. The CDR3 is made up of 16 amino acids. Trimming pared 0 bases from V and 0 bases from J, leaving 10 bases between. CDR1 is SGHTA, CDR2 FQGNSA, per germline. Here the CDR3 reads CASSLAPQASTDTQYF. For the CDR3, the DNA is TGTGCCAGCAGCTTAGCCCCACAAGCTAGCACAGATACGCAGTATTTT. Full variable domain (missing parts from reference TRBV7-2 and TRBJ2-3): GAGVSQSPSNKVTEKGKDVELRCDPISGHTALYWYRQSLGQGLEFLIYFQGNSAPDKSGLPSDRFSAERTGGSVSTLTIQRTQQEDSAVYLCASSLAPQASTDTQYFGPGTRLTVL.

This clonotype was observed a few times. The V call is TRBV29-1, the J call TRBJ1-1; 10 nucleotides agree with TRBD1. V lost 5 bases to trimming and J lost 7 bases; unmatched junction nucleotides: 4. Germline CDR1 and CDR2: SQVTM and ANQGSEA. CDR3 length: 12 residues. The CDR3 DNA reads TGCAGCGTTTCCGGGACAGGGGATGAAGCTTTCTTT. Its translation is CSVSGTGDEAFF.

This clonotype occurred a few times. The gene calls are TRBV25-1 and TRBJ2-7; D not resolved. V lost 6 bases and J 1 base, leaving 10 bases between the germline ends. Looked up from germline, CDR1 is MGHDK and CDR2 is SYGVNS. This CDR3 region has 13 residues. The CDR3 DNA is TGTGCCAGCAGAAGTAGTGGATCCTACGAGCAGTACTTC. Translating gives CASRSSGSYEQYF.

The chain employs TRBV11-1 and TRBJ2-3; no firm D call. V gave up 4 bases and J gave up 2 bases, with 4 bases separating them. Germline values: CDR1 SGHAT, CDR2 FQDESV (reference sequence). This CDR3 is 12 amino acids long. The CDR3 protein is CASSYFTDTQYF. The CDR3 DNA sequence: TGTGCCAGCAGCTATTTCACAGATACGCAGTATTTT.

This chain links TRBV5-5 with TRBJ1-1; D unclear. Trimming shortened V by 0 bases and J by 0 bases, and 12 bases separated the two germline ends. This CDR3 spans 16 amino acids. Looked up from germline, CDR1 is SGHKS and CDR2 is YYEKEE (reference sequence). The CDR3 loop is CASSLGRFVMNTEAFF. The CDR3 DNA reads TGTGCCAGCAGCTTGGGCCGATTCGTCATGAACACTGAAGCTTTCTTT.

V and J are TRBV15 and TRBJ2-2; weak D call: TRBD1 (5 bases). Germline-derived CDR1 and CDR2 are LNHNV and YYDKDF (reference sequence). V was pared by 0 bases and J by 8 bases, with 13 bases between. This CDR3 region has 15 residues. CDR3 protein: CATSRDQGRLGELFF. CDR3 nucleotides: TGTGCCACCAGCAGAGACCAGGGAAGATTGGGGGAGCTGTTTTTT. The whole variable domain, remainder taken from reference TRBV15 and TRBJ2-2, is DAMVIQNPRYQVTQFGKPVTLSCSQTLNHNVMYWYQQKSSQAPKLLFHYYDKDFNNEADTPDNFQSRRPNTSFCFLDIRSPGLGDTAMYLCATSRDQGRLGELFFGEGSRLTVL.

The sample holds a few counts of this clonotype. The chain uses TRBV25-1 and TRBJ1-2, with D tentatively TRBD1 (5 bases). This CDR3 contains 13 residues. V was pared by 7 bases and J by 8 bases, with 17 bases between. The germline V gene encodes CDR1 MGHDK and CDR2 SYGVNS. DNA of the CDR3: TGTGCCAGCACCCTAGGGGAGAGGGGCGGCTACACCTTC. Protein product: CASTLGERGGYTF.

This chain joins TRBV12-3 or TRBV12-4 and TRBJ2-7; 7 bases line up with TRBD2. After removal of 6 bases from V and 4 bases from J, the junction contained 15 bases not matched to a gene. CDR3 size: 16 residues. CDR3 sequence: CASSPRGDFTLYEQYF. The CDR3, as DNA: TGTGCCAGCAGCCCCCGGGGGGACTTTACGCTATACGAGCAGTACTTC.